This record concerns one TCR beta chain sequence. The target antigen is unknown. The data stem from a study of OX40 agonist ivuxolimab in advanced cancers. Study background: Those treated in dose escalation had hepatocellular carcinoma, melanoma, renal cell cancer or head and neck cancer. One patient with hepatocellular carcinoma and two with cutaneous melanoma, three in all, had partial responses. Overall study findings and caveats: There were, on average, more expanded clones in CD8+ T cells than in CD4+.

The table came from immunoSEQ multiplex PCR; TCRdb's copy has only in-frame clones and leaves some out. The sample contains 75,000 to 100,000 clones, about 86% of which appear only once. Germline CDR1 is SGDLS and CDR2 is YYNGEE. Trimming took 0 bases from V and 7 from J, leaving 11 bases between them. This CDR3 contains 14 residues. The chain joins TRBV9 to TRBJ2-1; a weak D match, TRBD2 (5 bases). This sequence originates from an adult with an advanced solid tumor such as melanoma, head and neck, liver or kidney cancer. Sequenced material: CD4+ or CD8+ T cells sorted from blood, taken in a trial of the OX40 agonist ivuxolimab. The CDR3 nucleotides read TGTGCCAGCAGCGTAGTCGGACGGGAAAATGAGCAGTTCTTC. It encodes CASSVVGRENEQFF.